This T cell receptor (beta chain) was sequenced for a study of T cell responses to AZD1222 COVID-19 vaccine. Study outcomes and limitations: There were vaccine-associated CD4 TCRs across spike, dominant at 160-218 and 743-854. Only after the peak T cell response were repertoires sampled. The study found Spike-specific TCR breadth and depth rose after two AZD1222 doses. The sample set comprised mostly white British donors with more females, and clonal diversity was possibly underestimated.

Generated by immunoSEQ multiplex PCR, the TCRdb table keeps only in-frame clones and is missing some. The table records around 110,000 clones, roughly nine tenths of them present only once. The germline CDR1 and CDR2 sequences are SGHVS and FQNEAQ. CDR3 size: 19 residues. Deletions cut 4 bases from V and 3 bases from J, with 25 bases between. In regard to this clone: What it recognizes is unknown.

Here the sequenced sample was peripheral blood, taken 28 days after the second AZD1222 dose. The chain couples TRBV7-8 to TRBJ1-5; weak D call: TRBD1 (5 bases). The TCR sequence derives from an adult who received the AZD1222 COVID-19 vaccine. The CDR3 loop reads CASSYRTISGVADNQPQHF. CDR3 DNA: TGTGCCAGCAGCTACCGGACAATTTCGGGAGTTGCCGACAATCAGCCCCAGCATTTT. Looking up the rest from reference TRBV7-8 and TRBJ1-5 gives the full variable domain: GAGVSQSPRYKVAKRGQDVALRCDPISGHVSLFWYQQALGQGPEFLTYFQNEAQLDKSGLPSDRFFAERPEGSVSTLKIQRTQQEDSAVYLCASSYRTISGVADNQPQHFGDGTRLSIL.